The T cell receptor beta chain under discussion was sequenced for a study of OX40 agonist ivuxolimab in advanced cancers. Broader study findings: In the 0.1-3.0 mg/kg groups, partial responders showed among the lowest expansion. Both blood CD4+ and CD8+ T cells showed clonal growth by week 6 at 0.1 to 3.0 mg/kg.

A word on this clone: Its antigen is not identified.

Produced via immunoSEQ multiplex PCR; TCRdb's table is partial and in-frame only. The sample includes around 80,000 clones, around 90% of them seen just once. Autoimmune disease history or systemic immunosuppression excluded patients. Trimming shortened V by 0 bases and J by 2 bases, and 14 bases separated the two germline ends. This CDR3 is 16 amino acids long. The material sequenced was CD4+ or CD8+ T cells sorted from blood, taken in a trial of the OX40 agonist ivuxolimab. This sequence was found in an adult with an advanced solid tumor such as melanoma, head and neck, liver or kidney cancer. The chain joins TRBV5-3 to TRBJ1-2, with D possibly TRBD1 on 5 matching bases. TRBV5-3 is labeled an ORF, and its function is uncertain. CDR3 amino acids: CARSLELFRGNYGYTF. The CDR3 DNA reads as TGTGCCAGAAGCTTGGAGCTCTTTCGGGGGAACTATGGCTACACCTTC.